The clone carrying this TCR beta chain has a count of ten or more. Its specificity is not known. The sample comes from a study of human T cells and chemical hapten exposure. Study background: The variation in per-sample TCR yields arose mainly from small differences in pooled library volumes. Notes on the study in general: Expanded TCRs showed more large CDR3 clusters than pre-sensitization or healthy control sets.

The library attached unique molecular identifiers to individual cDNA molecules. TCRdb recomputed calls from the RACE reads with MiXCR, one row per CDR3 protein. In the table there are about 120,000 distinct CDR3 sequences, approximately 10% of which are singletons. This CDR3 spans 16 amino acids. Per the germline V gene, CDR1 is SQVTM and CDR2 is ANQGSEA. The germline V and J ends were trimmed by 7 bases and 0 bases, with 21 bases remaining between them. Time point specified: patch test 3, about 24 weeks after DPC sensitization. Regarding treatment: therapeutic diphenylcyclopropenone sensitization with weekly scalp DPC.

The rearrangement uses TRBV29-1 and TRBJ1-2; D remains ambiguous. The TCR was taken from a woman between 50 and 59 years old with alopecia areata. Some clones in this sample may be carry-over from other donors' samples. Sample: whole blood, taken in connection with sensitization to the hapten diphenylcyclopropenone (DPC). CDR3 sequence (DNA): TGCAGCGGTAAAGACCCCGGCGGCCCCTCTAACTATGGCTACACCTTC. This gives the protein CSGKDPGGPSNYGYTF.